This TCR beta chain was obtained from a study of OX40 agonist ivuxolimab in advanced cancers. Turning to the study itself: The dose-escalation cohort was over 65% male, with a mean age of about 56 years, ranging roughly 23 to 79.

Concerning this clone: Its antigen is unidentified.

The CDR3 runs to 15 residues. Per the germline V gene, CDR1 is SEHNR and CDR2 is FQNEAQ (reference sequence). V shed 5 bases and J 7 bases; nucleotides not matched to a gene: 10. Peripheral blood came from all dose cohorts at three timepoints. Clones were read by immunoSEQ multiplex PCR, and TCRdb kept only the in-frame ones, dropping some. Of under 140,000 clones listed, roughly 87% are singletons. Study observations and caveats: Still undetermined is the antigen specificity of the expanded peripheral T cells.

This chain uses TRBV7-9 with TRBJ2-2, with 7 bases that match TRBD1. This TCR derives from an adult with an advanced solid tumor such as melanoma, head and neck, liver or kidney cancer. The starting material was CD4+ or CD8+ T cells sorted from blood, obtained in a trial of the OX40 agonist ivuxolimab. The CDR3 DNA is TGTGCCAGCAGCCCGGGACAGATGACAGGCGGGGAGCTGTTTTTT. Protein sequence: CASSPGQMTGGELFF.